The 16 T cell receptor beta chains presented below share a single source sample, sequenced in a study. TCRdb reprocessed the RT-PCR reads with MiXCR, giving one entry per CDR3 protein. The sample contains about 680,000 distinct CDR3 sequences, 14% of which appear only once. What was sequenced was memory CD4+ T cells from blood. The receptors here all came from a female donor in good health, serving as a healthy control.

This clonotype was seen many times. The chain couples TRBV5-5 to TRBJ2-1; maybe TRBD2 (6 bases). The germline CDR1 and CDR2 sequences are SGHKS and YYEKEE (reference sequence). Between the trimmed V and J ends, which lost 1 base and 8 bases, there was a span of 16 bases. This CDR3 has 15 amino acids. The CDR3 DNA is TGTGCCAGCAGCTTGCTGGGCGGGGCAAACGATGAGCAGTTCTTC. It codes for CASSLLGGANDEQFF. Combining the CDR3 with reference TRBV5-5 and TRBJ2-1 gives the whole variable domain DAGVTQSPTHLIKTRGQQVTLRCSPISGHKSVSWYQQVLGQGPQFIFQYYEKEERGRGNFPDRFSARQFPNYSSELNVNALLLGDSALYLCASSLLGGANDEQFFGPGTRLTVL.

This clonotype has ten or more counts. CDR3 region: CSARDAGSDEQYF. CDR3 coding DNA: TGCAGTGCTAGAGACGCAGGGTCCGACGAGCAGTACTTC. This sequence joins TRBV20-1 and TRBJ2-7, with D possibly matching TRBD1 (5 bases). Trimming pared 0 bases from V and 5 bases from J, leaving 11 bases between. This CDR3 comprises 13 residues. Germline lookup yields CDR1 DFQATT and CDR2 SNEGSKA (reference sequence).

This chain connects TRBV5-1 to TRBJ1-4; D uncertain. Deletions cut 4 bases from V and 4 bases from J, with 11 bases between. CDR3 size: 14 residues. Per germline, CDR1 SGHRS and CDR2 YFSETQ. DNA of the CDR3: TGCGCCAGCAGCATCGGTAGGGTTAATGAAAAACTGTTTTTT. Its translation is CASSIGRVNEKLFF. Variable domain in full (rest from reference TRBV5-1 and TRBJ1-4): KAGVTQTPRYLIKTRGQQVTLSCSPISGHRSVSWYQQTPGQGLQFLFEYFSETQRNKGNFPGRFSGRQFSNSRSEMNVSTLELGDSALYLCASSIGRVNEKLFFGSGTQLSVL.

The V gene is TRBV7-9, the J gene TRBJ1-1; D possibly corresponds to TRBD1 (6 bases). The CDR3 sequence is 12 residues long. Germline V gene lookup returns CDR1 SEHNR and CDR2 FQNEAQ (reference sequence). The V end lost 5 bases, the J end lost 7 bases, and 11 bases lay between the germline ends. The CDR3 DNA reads TGTGCCAGCAGCCTAAGACAGGTTGAAGCTTTCTTT. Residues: CASSLRQVEAFF.

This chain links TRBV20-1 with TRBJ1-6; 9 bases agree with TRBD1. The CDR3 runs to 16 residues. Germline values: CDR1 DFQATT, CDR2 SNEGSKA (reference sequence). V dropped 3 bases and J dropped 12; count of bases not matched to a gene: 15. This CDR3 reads CSASMGGGQGREPLHF. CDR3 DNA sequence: TGCAGTGCTAGTATGGGTGGGGGACAGGGCCGTGAACCCCTCCACTTT.

CDR3 residues: CASSPGQGSDTIYF. DNA for the CDR3: TGTGCCAGCAGCCCCGGACAGGGGAGTGACACCATATATTTT. V and J are TRBV9 and TRBJ1-3, with TRBD1 identical over 9 bases. Germline loops: CDR1 SGDLS, CDR2 YYNGEE. J gave up 8 bases and V 4 bases, and 7 bases lay outside the gene matches. The CDR3 is 14 residues long.

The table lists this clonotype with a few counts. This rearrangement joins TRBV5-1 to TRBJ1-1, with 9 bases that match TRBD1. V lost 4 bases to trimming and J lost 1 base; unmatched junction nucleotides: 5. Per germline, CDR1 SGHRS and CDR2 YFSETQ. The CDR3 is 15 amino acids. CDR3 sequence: CASSLGQGTNTEAFF. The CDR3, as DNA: TGCGCCAGCAGCCTCGGACAGGGGACGAACACTGAAGCTTTCTTT.

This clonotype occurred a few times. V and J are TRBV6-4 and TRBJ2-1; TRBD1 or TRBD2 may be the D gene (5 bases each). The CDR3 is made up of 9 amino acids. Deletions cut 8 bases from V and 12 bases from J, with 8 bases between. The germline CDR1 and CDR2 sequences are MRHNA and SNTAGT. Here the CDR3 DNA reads TGTGCCAGCCCAGGGACGCAGTTCTTC. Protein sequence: CASPGTQFF.

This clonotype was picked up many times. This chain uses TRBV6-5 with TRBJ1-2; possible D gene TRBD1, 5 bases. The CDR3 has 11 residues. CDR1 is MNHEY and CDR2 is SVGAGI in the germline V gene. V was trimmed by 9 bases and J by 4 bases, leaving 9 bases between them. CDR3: CASRRGYGYTF. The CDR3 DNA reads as TGTGCCAGTCGGAGGGGCTATGGCTACACCTTC.

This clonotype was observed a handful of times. The CDR3 nucleotides are TGTGCCAGCAGGGCGGGAGCGAGCACCGGGGAGCTGTTTTTT. Translated, it gives CASRAGASTGELFF. The V and J genes are TRBV7-3 and TRBJ2-2; TRBD2 matches at 7 bases. Losses at the gene ends were 6 bases for V and 4 bases for J; bases not matched to a gene: 5. The CDR3 contains 14 residues. The V gene's germline CDR1 is SGHTA and CDR2 FQGTGA.

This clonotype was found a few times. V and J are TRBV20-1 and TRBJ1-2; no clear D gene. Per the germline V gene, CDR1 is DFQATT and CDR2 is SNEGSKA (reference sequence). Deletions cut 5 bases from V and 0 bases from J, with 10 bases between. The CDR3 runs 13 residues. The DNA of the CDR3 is TGCAGTGCTTTAGCCGGCACTAACTATGGCTACACCTTC. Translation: CSALAGTNYGYTF.

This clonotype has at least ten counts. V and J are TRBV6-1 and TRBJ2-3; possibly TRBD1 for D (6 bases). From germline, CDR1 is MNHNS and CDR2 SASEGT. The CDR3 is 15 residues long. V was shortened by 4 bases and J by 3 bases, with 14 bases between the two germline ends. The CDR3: CASSAHRDGTDTQYF. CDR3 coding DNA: TGTGCCAGCAGTGCGCACAGGGATGGGACAGATACGCAGTATTTT.

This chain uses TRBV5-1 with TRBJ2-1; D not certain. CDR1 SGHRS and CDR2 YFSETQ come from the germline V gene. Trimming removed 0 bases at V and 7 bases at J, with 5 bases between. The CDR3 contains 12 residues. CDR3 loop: CASSLVMNEQFF. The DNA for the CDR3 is TGCGCCAGCAGCTTGGTCATGAATGAGCAGTTCTTC.

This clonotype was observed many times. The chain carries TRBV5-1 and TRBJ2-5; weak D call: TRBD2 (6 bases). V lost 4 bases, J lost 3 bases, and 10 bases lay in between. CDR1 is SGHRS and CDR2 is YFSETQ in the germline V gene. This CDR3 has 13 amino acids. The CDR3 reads CASSRQREETQYF. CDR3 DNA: TGCGCCAGCAGCCGGCAGCGGGAAGAGACCCAGTACTTC.

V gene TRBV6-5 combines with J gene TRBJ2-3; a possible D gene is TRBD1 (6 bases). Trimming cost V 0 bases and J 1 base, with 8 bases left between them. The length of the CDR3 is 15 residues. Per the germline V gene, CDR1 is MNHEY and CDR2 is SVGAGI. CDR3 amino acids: CASSYSGAGTDTQYF. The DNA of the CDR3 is TGTGCCAGCAGTTACTCGGGGGCAGGCACAGATACGCAGTATTTT.

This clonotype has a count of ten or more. The CDR3 DNA follows: TGCAGTGCCTCGGGGGGCTGGGTGAACACTGAAGCTTTCTTT. Its translation: CSASGGWVNTEAFF. The chain joins TRBV20-1 to TRBJ1-1; a weak D match, TRBD1 (6 bases). This CDR3 has 14 residues. The germline V gene encodes CDR1 DFQATT and CDR2 SNEGSKA (reference sequence). The ends were cut back, 6 bases at V and 0 bases at J, with 14 bases in the middle.